This T cell receptor beta chain was identified during a study of OX40 agonist ivuxolimab in advanced cancers. After removal of 6 bases from V and 6 bases from J, the junction contained 5 bases not matched to a gene. Per germline, CDR1 MNHEY and CDR2 SVGAGI. This CDR3 spans 14 amino acids. TCRdb keeps only in-frame clones here, not all; method: immunoSEQ multiplex PCR. In the table there are fewer than 30,000 clones, 65% to 90% of which are singletons. Study-level results: With doses of 0.1 to 3.0 mg/kg, CD4+ and CD8+ blood T cells had undergone clonal expansion by week 6. Relative to CD4+ cells, CD8+ T cells on average had more expanded clones. Some nonresponders also had low normalized T-cell clonal expansion.

About this clone: Antigen unknown.

People who had autoimmune disease history or systemic immunosuppression were excluded. The V gene is TRBV6-5, the J gene TRBJ2-6, with 7 bases aligning to TRBD1. The receptor comes from an adult with an advanced solid tumor such as melanoma, head and neck, liver or kidney cancer. The material was CD4+ or CD8+ T cells sorted from blood, obtained in a trial of the OX40 agonist ivuxolimab. For the CDR3, the DNA is TGTGCCAGCAGCTCACAGGGGATGGCCAACGTCCTGACTTTC. This gives the protein CASSSQGMANVLTF.